These T cell receptor beta chains were read from a single sample in a study of T-cell reconstitution after alpha-beta-depleted transplantation in children. TCRdb ran MiXCR on the PCR reads and lists one entry per CDR3 protein. The table includes some 500,000 distinct CDR3 sequences, about 16% detected once. The input for sequencing was PBMCs from the stem cell graft donor, taken from the stem cell graft. These receptors all stem from a human donor who donated a stem cell graft to a child with acute lymphoblastic leukemia. Each CDR3 is given with its conserved first and last residue. The D gene is left open where the match is weak. Size is omitted from some rows. Given values are once, few, many or a class for expanded clones.

J gene | clone size | D gene | V gene | CDR3 DNA | CDR3 protein
TRBJ2-7 | few | . | TRBV11-2 | TGTGCCAGCAGCTTACCCATGATCTCCTACGAGCAGTACTTC | CASSLPMISYEQYF
TRBJ2-1 | . | . | TRBV5-5 | TGTGCCAGCAGCAACTGGGACCAAACCTACAATGAGCAGTTCTTC | CASSNWDQTYNEQFF
TRBJ2-5 | few | . | TRBV25-1 | TGTGCCAGCAGTGAATTAGGCGTGTACGAGACCCAGTACTTC | CASSELGVYETQYF
TRBJ2-1 | . | TRBD2 | TRBV7-9 | TGTGCCAGCAGCCCTGGGGGACTAGCGGGAGGTAATGAGCAGTTCTTC | CASSPGGLAGGNEQFF
TRBJ2-1 | . | TRBD1 | TRBV29-1 | TGCAGCGGGGTGACAGGGAAGCTTGAGCAGTTCTTC | CSGVTGKLEQFF
TRBJ1-6 | . | . | TRBV28 | TGTGCCAGCAGCCCCAGGGTCCCTTATAATTCACCCCTCCACTTT | CASSPRVPYNSPLHF
TRBJ2-2 | once | TRBD2 | TRBV12-3/TRBV12-4 | TGTGCCAGCTTCCGGGGGGGGAACACCGGGGAGCTGTTTTTT | CASFRGGNTGELFF
TRBJ2-7 | few | . | TRBV5-6 | TGTGCCAGCAGCCCGGACGGGTACGGGGCCGAGCAGTACTTC | CASSPDGYGAEQYF
TRBJ1-1 | . | TRBD1 | TRBV12-3/TRBV12-4 | TGTGCCAGCAGAACCCGGGACAGGCTTTATGAAGCTTTCTTT | CASRTRDRLYEAFF
TRBJ1-5 | few | TRBD1 | TRBV12-3/TRBV12-4 | TGTGCCAGCAGTGGTGACAGGGATCAGCCCCAGCATTTT | CASSGDRDQPQHF
TRBJ1-2 | . | . | TRBV29-1 | TGCAGCGTTGAGTACGAGATCTATGGCTACACCTTC | CSVEYEIYGYTF
TRBJ2-5 | . | . | TRBV12-3/TRBV12-4 | TGTGCCAGCAGTTTAGCGCTAGAGGGGTTACAAGAGACCCAGTACTTC | CASSLALEGLQETQYF
TRBJ2-7 | . | . | TRBV21-1 | TGTGCCAGCAGCAAAGTCCCTAGCGGGTGCTTAGCCCACGAGCAGTACTTC | CASSKVPSGCLAHEQYF
TRBJ2-2 | . | TRBD2 | TRBV11-2 | TGTGCCAGCACCCCCTGGGCGGGAGTTACCGGGGAGCTGTTTTTT | CASTPWAGVTGELFF
TRBJ2-1 | . | TRBD2 | TRBV5-6 | TGTGCCAGCAGCTTGTCTGGGGCACAGACTAGCGGGAGGTCCTACAATGAGCAGTTCTTC | CASSLSGAQTSGRSYNEQFF
TRBJ1-3 | . | . | TRBV19 | TGTGCCAGTAGTATCCTGACAGGATCTGGAAACACCATATATTTT | CASSILTGSGNTIYF
TRBJ2-7 | . | TRBD1 | TRBV5-1 | TGCGCCAGCAGCGCCAGAGGACAGGGCCCCTACGAGCAGTACTTC | CASSARGQGPYEQYF
TRBJ2-1 | once | TRBD1 | TRBV9 | TGTGCCAGCAACACACAGGGGGGTGAGCAGTTCTTC | CASNTQGGEQFF
TRBJ2-5 | . | . | TRBV9 | TGTGCCAGCAGCGTAGACGTCGGATCTACTTTCTGGGAGACCCAGTACTTC | CASSVDVGSTFWETQYF
TRBJ2-7 | . | TRBD2 | TRBV5-1 | TGCGCCAGCAGCCCTAGCGGAGCATTCTACGAGCAGTACTTC | CASSPSGAFYEQYF
TRBJ2-7 | few | . | TRBV19 | TGTGCCAGTGGGCCGGGGCTCTACGAGGAGCAGTACTTC | CASGPGLYEEQYF
TRBJ2-6 | few | . | TRBV20-1 | TGCAGTGCTAGGGACCACAGGGCTGGGGCCAACGTCCTGACTTTC | CSARDHRAGANVLTF
TRBJ2-7 | . | . | TRBV7-9 | TGTGCCAGCAGCTTCTCGGAAAACTCCTACGAGCAGTACTTC | CASSFSENSYEQYF
TRBJ2-3 | few | . | TRBV6-5 | TGTGCCAGCAGTTACTCGAAGGGGACATCCCCAGATACGCAGTATTTT | CASSYSKGTSPDTQYF
TRBJ1-1 | few | TRBD1 | TRBV27 | TGTGCCAGCAGTCAGGGGGGATCCGGGAACACTGAAGCTTTCTTT | CASSQGGSGNTEAFF
TRBJ2-1 | few | . | TRBV4-1 | TGCGCCAGCAGCCAAGAGGGTGGGGGATTGGATGAGCAGTTCTTC | CASSQEGGGLDEQFF
TRBJ2-2 | . | . | TRBV9 | TGTGCCAGCAGCGCGAACAGGGAGGAGCTGTTTTTT | CASSANREELFF